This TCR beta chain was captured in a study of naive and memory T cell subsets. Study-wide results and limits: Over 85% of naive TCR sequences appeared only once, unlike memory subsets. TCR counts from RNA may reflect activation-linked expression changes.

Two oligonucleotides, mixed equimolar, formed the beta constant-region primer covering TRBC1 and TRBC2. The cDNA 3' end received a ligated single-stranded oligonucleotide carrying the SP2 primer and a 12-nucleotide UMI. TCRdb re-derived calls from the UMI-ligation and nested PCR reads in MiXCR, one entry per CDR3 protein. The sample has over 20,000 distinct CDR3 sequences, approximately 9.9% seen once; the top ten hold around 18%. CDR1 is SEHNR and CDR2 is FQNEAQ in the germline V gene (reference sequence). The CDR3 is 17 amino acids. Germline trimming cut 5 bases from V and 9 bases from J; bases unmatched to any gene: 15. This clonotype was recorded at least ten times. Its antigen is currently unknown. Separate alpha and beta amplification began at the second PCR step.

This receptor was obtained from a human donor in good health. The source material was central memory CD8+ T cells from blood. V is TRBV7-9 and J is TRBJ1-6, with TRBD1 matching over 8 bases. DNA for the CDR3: TGTGCCAGCAGCACTCACGACCGACAGGGGATTATTTCACCCCTCCACTTT. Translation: CASSTHDRQGIISPLHF.